These 18 T cell receptor beta chains were sequenced from one sample in a study of blood T cell repertoires in COVID-19 (dated by TCRdb to 2020 to 2021). The library was generated by the immunoSEQ multiplex PCR assay. TCRdb retrieved this table from immuneACCESS and kept in-frame rearrangements only. Not all clones are present; in checked studies, unresolved V genes account for under half, and no reason is known for the remainder. In this sample the table shows over 100,000 clones, around nine tenths of which occur a single time. The ten largest clones represent approximately 10% of the sample. Sequenced sample: peripheral blood. These receptors were obtained from a woman in her 70s with COVID-19, enrolled during active disease.

The chain couples TRBV15 to TRBJ1-6; tentatively, D is TRBD1 (5 bases). This CDR3 has 15 amino acids. V was pared by 0 bases and J by 7 bases, with 10 bases between. The V gene's germline CDR1 is LNHNV and CDR2 YYDKDF (reference sequence). The CDR3 DNA is TGTGCCACCAGCAGAGATGGGGGACTCAATTCACCCCTCCACTTT. Amino acids: CATSRDGGLNSPLHF.

This chain joins TRBV6-1 and TRBJ1-1; 8 bases map to TRBD1. Germline V gene data show CDR1 as MNHNS and CDR2 as SASEGT. Trimming removed 1 base from V and 3 bases from J; junction bases left unmatched: 4. The CDR3 extends over 15 amino acids. The CDR3 DNA reads TGTGCCAGCAGTGAAGTCGCAGGGGGCCACACTGAAGCTTTCTTT. This translates into CASSEVAGGHTEAFF.

The gene calls are TRBV9 and TRBJ2-2; TRBD2 aligns across 16 bases. CDR1 is SGDLS, CDR2 YYNGEE, per germline. V was clipped by 3 bases and J by 4 bases; unmatched bases: 6. This CDR3 region has 18 residues. CDR3 coding DNA: TGTGCCAGCAGCGCCCCGGGACTAGCGGGGGGGGCCACCGGGGAGCTGTTTTTT. Translation gives CASSAPGLAGGATGELFF.

The chain is built from TRBV15 and TRBJ2-7; no definite D call. The CDR3 consists of 15 residues. V lost 4 bases to trimming and J lost 0 bases, with 13 bases between them. The germline CDR1 and CDR2 sequences are LNHNV and YYDKDF (reference sequence). For the CDR3, the DNA is TGTGCCACCAGCACCCTCAACACCAACTCCTACGAGCAGTACTTC. It yields the protein CATSTLNTNSYEQYF.

The chain combines TRBV5-5 with TRBJ1-6; the match to TRBD1 covers 8 bases. Germline V gene data show CDR1 as SGHKS and CDR2 as YYEKEE (reference sequence). The CDR3 is made up of 16 amino acids. Trimming removed 5 bases from V and 9 bases from J; junction bases left unmatched: 13. The CDR3 sequence: CASRLSTGARISPLHF. CDR3 nucleotides: TGTGCCAGCAGGTTATCGACAGGGGCAAGAATTTCACCCCTCCACTTT.

The J gene is TRBJ1-3, the V gene TRBV2; TRBD1 agrees at 11 bases. The V segment lost 5 bases and the J segment 2 bases; nucleotides outside the gene matches: 2. CDR1 SNHLY and CDR2 FYNNEI come from the germline V gene. CDR3 length equals 15 residues. The CDR3 reads CASSWGQGAGNTIYF. The DNA for the CDR3 is TGTGCCAGCAGTTGGGGACAGGGGGCTGGAAACACCATATATTTT.

The J gene is TRBJ2-1, the V gene TRBV6-2 or TRBV6-3, with D possibly matching TRBD2 (6 bases). Trimming left V 6 bases short and J 0 bases short, with 12 bases between. This CDR3 comprises 15 residues. Germline CDR1 is MNHEY and CDR2 is SVGEGT. CDR3 bases: TGTGCCAGCAGCCGCGGAGGGAGCTCCTACAATGAGCAGTTCTTC. As protein: CASSRGGSSYNEQFF.

The chain is built from TRBV12-3 or TRBV12-4 and TRBJ2-7, with D possibly matching TRBD1 (5 bases). V was pared by 9 bases and J by 3 bases, with 9 bases between. This CDR3 comprises 11 residues. This CDR3 reads CASGARYEQYF. CDR3 in DNA: TGTGCCAGTGGGGCCCGCTACGAGCAGTACTTC.

J is TRBJ2-3 and V is TRBV5-1; tentative D call: TRBD1 (5 bases). Trimming removed 4 bases from V and 0 bases from J, with 9 bases in between. The CDR3 extends over 14 amino acids. From germline, CDR1 is SGHRS and CDR2 YFSETQ. The CDR3 spells CASSGAASTDTQYF. CDR3 bases: TGCGCCAGCAGCGGGGCCGCTAGCACAGATACGCAGTATTTT.

This rearrangement joins TRBV10-3 to TRBJ2-5; TRBD1 matches 8 bases. V shed 8 bases and J 5 bases; nucleotides not matched to a gene: 19. Per the germline V gene, CDR1 is ENHRY and CDR2 is SYGVKD. This CDR3 has 17 residues. The CDR3, as DNA: TGTGCCATCGCCGACCACCGGGGTCAGGGGGCGGTGGAGACCCAGTACTTC. Protein sequence: CAIADHRGQGAVETQYF.

Written as DNA, the CDR3 is TGTGCCAGCAGCGCCTGGGGACTAGCGGGGGAAGAGACCCAGTACTTC. Translation: CASSAWGLAGEETQYF. The J gene is TRBJ2-5, the V gene TRBV5-6, with 14 bases that match TRBD2. The CDR3 length is 16 residues. The ends lost 4 bases at V and 3 bases at J; junction bases unmatched: 5. Germline-derived CDR1 and CDR2 are SGHDT and YYEEEE.

J is TRBJ2-1 and V is TRBV29-1; the D gene is possibly TRBD2 (6 bases). Trimming stripped 3 bases from V and 0 bases from J, with 15 bases between. Germline CDR1 is SQVTM and CDR2 is ANQGSEA. The CDR3 has 16 amino acids. This CDR3 is CSVEWMAGSSYNEQFF. The CDR3 DNA sequence: TGCAGCGTTGAGTGGATGGCGGGGAGCTCCTACAATGAGCAGTTCTTC.

This sequence joins TRBV7-6 and TRBJ1-3; 8 bases match TRBD1. Germline values: CDR1 SGHVS, CDR2 FNYEAQ. This CDR3 has 16 residues. V shed 0 bases, J shed 2 bases, and the junction held 3 bases outside the gene matches. CDR3 DNA sequence: TGTGCCAGCAGCTTAGCCTTGGACAGGGCTGGAAACACCATATATTTT. Its protein product is CASSLALDRAGNTIYF.

J is TRBJ2-7 and V is TRBV5-5; D uncertain. Germline V gene data show CDR1 as SGHKS and CDR2 as YYEKEE (reference sequence). The CDR3 spans 19 residues. Trimming took 4 bases from V and 3 from J, leaving 29 bases between them. CDR3 loop: CASSHNRVPKTAFYYEQYF. DNA for the CDR3: TGTGCCAGCAGCCATAACCGGGTCCCGAAAACCGCTTTCTACTACGAGCAGTACTTC.

The chain links TRBV19 to TRBJ2-5, with TRBD2 matching 14 bases. CDR3 length: 15 amino acids. Germline V lookup: CDR1 LNHDA, CDR2 SQIVND (reference sequence). The V gene end was trimmed by 4 bases and the J gene end by 4 bases; junction bases not matched to a gene: 2. Written as DNA, the CDR3 is TGTGCCAGTAGTAAGGGACTAGCGGGGGCAGAGACCCAGTACTTC. Amino acid sequence: CASSKGLAGAETQYF.

V is TRBV2 and J is TRBJ2-5; D is perhaps TRBD2 (5 bases). The CDR3 is 15 residues long. Per germline, CDR1 SNHLY and CDR2 FYNNEI. V was shortened by 5 bases and J by 4 bases, with 17 bases between the two germline ends. In DNA, the CDR3 is TGTGCCAGCAGTTTCCATGCCCAAGAGGGAGAGACCCAGTACTTC. It codes for CASSFHAQEGETQYF.

This clone occurred once. The rearrangement links TRBV30 to TRBJ2-3; 7 positions match TRBD1. The CDR3 runs 16 residues. Germline V lookup: CDR1 GTSNPN, CDR2 SVGIG (reference sequence). Trimming at V came to 0 bases and at J to 2 bases, leaving 8 bases not matched to a gene. Here the CDR3 reads CAWSVSGTVNTDTQYF. The CDR3, as DNA: TGTGCCTGGAGTGTAAGTGGGACAGTTAACACAGATACGCAGTATTTT.

The V gene is TRBV5-1, the J gene TRBJ1-1, with 7 bases that match TRBD1. In germline, CDR1 is SGHRS, CDR2 YFSETQ. CDR3 length: 15 amino acids. J gave up 6 bases and V 1 base, and 9 bases lay outside the gene matches. The CDR3 sequence: CASSLQMGTVSEAFF. CDR3 nucleotide sequence: TGCGCCAGCAGCTTGCAAATGGGGACAGTCTCTGAAGCTTTCTTT.